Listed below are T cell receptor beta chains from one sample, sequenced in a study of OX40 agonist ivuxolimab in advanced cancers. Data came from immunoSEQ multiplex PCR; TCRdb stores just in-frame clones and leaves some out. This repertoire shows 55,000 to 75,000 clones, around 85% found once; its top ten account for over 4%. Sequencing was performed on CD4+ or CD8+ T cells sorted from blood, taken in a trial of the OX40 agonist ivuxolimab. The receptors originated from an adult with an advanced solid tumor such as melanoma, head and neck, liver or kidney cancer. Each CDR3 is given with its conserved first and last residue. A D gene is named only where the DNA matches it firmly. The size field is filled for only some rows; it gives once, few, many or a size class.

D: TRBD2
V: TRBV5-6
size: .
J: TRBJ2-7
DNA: TGTGCCAGCAGCTTGCCGGGACTAGCGGGGGGCACATACGAGCAGTACTTC
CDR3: CASSLPGLAGGTYEQYF

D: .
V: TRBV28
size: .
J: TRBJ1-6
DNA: TGTGCCAGCAGTTACCGGGAAAATTCACCCCTCCACTTT
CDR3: CASSYRENSPLHF

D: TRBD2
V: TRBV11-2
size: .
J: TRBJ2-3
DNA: TGTGCCAGCAGCTTGGAAGCGGGGGGAATAGATACGCAGTATTTT
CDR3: CASSLEAGGIDTQYF

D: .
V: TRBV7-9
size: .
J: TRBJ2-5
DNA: TGTGCCAGCAGTCAAGGGGAGACCCAGTACTTC
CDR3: CASSQGETQYF

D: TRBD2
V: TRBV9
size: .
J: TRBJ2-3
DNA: TGTGCCAGCAGCGCAGGCGGGGGAATCACAGATACGCAGTATTTT
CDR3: CASSAGGGITDTQYF

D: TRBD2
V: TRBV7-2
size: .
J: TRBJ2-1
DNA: TGTGCCAGCAGCTCCCGGACTAGCGGGGGGGCCTACAATGAGCAGTTCTTC
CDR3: CASSSRTSGGAYNEQFF

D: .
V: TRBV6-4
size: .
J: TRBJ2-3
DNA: TGTGCCAGCAGTGACTCGAATGCGATCACAGATACGCAGTATTTT
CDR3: CASSDSNAITDTQYF

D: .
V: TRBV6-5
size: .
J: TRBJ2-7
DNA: TGTGCCAGCAGTCCAACACCGATTTACGAGCAGTACTTC
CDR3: CASSPTPIYEQYF

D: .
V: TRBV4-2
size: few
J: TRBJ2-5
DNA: TGTGCCAGCAGCCAAGACCCCCTAGCGGAGACCCAGTACTTC
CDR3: CASSQDPLAETQYF

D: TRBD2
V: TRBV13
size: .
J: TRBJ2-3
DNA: TGTGCCAGCAGCTTAGTCTCCCGGACTAGCGATTCCACAGATACGCAGTATTTT
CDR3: CASSLVSRTSDSTDTQYF

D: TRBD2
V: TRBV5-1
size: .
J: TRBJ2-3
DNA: TGCGCCAGCATACTAGCGGGGGGCACAGATACGCAGTATTTT
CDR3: CASILAGGTDTQYF

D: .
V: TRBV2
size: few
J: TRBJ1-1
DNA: TGTGCCAGCAGTGGGTCAAACACTGAAGCTTTCTTT
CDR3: CASSGSNTEAFF

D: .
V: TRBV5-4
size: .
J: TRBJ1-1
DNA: TGTGCCAGCAGCTTGGACCAGGGGCAGGGCACTGAAGCTTTCTTT
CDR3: CASSLDQGQGTEAFF

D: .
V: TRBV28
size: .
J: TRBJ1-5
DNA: TGTGCCAGCAGTTTCACAGGGACTAATCAGCCCCAGCATTTT
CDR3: CASSFTGTNQPQHF

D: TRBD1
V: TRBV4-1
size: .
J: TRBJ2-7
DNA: TGCGCCAGCAGCCGGACAGGGCCTAGGAACGAGCAGTACTTC
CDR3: CASSRTGPRNEQYF

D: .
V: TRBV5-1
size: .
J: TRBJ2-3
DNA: TGCGCCAGCAGGATAACGTCTTCCACAGATACGCAGTATTTT
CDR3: CASRITSSTDTQYF

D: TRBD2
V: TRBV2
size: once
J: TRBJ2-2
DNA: TGTGCCAGCAGTGAAATGGCTAGCGGGACCGGGGAGCTGTTTTTT
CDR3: CASSEMASGTGELFF

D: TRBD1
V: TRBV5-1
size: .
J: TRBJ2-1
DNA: TGCGCCAGCAGCAAGGTGGGGACAGGGTATAGGAATGAGCAGTTCTTC
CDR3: CASSKVGTGYRNEQFF

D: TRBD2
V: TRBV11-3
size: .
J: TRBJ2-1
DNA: TGTGCCAGCAGCTTAGAAGCGGGGGGCCCGAGCTCCTACAATGAGCAGTTCTTC
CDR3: CASSLEAGGPSSYNEQFF

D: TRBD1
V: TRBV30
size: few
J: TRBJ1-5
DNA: TGTGCCTGGACCTCCGGGACAGGGAAACAGCCCCAGCATTTT
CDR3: CAWTSGTGKQPQHF

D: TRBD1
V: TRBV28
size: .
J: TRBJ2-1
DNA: TGTGCCCACCAGGGGGTCTACAATGAGCAGTTCTTC
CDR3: CAHQGVYNEQFF

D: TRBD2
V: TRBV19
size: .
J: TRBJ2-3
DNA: TGTGCCAGTAGCCCCTCGGGAGGGGATACGCAGTATTTT
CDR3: CASSPSGGDTQYF

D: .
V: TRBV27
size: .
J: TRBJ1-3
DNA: TGTGCCAGCATCGGGCCTGGAAACACCATATATTTT
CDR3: CASIGPGNTIYF

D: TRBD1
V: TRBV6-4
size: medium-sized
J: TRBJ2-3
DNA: TGTGCCAGCAGTACCGGACAGGGGGCAACAGATACGCAGTATTTT
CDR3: CASSTGQGATDTQYF

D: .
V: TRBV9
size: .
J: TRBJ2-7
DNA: TGTGCCAGCAGCGTAGCTGAGAGAGTTCAGGGCTACGAGCAGTACTTC
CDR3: CASSVAERVQGYEQYF

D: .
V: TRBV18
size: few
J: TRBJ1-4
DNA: TGTGCCAGCTCACCCATTTCCACGACAGGACGCGAAAAACTGTTTTTT
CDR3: CASSPISTTGREKLFF

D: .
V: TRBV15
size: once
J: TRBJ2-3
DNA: TGTGCCACCAGCAAACCCCCAATGGATACGCAGTATTTT
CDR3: CATSKPPMDTQYF

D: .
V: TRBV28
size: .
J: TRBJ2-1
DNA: TGTGCCAGCAGTTTGAGGCAGGGGTTATACAATGAGCAGTTCTTC
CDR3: CASSLRQGLYNEQFF

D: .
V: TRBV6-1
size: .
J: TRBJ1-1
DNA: TGTGCCAGCGCGTTTGGCCACATGAACACTGAAGCTTTCTTT
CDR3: CASAFGHMNTEAFF

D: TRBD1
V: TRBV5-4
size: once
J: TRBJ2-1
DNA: TGTGCCAGCAGCTTGAAGGGACAGGGGATCAATGAGCAGTTCTTC
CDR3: CASSLKGQGINEQFF

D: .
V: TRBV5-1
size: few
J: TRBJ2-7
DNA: TGCGCCAGCAGCTTAAGGTCGGAGCTCTACGAGCAGTACTTC
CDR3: CASSLRSELYEQYF

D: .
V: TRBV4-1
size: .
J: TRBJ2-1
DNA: TGCGCCAGCAGCCCCCCGAAGACCATTGAGCAGTTCTTC
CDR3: CASSPPKTIEQFF

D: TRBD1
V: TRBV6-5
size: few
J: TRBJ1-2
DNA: TGTGCCAGCAGAGCACCAGACAGGGCCGGAGGCTACACCTTC
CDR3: CASRAPDRAGGYTF

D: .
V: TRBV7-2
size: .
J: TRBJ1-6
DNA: TGTGCCAGCAGCTCAGACGGACGGTCGAGCTCCTATAATTCACCCCTCCACTTT
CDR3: CASSSDGRSSSYNSPLHF

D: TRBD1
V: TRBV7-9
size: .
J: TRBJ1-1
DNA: TGTGCCAGCAGCTTATCATCAGCGGGACAGGGCGGCGGGGCTTTCTTT
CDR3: CASSLSSAGQGGGAFF

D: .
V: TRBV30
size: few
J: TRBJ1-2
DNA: TGTGCCTGGACAGCTGCTAACTATGGCTACACCTTC
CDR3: CAWTAANYGYTF

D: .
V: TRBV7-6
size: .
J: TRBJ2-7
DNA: TGTGCCAGCAGCTTAGCTGGTTGGGACTACGAGCAGTACTTC
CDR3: CASSLAGWDYEQYF

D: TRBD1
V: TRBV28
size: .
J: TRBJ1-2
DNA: TGTGCCAGCCAACAGGGGGCGGATTGGGGCTACACCTTC
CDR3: CASQQGADWGYTF

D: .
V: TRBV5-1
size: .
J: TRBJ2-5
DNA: TGCGCCAGCAGCCCCGGACACCCCCCGGAGACCCAGTACTTC
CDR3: CASSPGHPPETQYF

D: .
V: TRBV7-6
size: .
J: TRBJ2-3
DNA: TGTGCCAGCAGCTTAGGTTGGGCAGGAACAGATACGCAGTATTTT
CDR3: CASSLGWAGTDTQYF

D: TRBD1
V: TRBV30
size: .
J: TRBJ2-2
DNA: TGTGCCTGGAGATCGGGACAGGATCTCTCTAACACCGGGGAGCTGTTTTTT
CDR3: CAWRSGQDLSNTGELFF

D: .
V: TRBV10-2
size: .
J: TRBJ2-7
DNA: TGCGCCAGCACCGACGCCCTTAGGAGGACTTCTTACGAGCAGTACTTC
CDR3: CASTDALRRTSYEQYF

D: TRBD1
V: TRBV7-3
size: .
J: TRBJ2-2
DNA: TGTGCCAGCAGCCGGACAGGGGTAAACACCGGGGAGCTGTTTTTT
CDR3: CASSRTGVNTGELFF

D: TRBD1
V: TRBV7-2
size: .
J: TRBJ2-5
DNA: TGTGCCAGCAGCCCGACAGGGTGGAGAGAGACCCAGTACTTC
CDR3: CASSPTGWRETQYF

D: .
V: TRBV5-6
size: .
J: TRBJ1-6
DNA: TGTGCCAGCAACACCGGGGGTTCACCCCTCCACTTT
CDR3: CASNTGGSPLHF

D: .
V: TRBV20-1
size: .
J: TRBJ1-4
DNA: TGCAGTGCTAGTAATGAAAAACTGTTTTTT
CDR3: CSASNEKLFF

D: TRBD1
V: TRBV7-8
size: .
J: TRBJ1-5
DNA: TGTGCCAGCAGCTCCTTGGCGGGACAGGGGAAAACCCAGCATTTT
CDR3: CASSSLAGQGKTQHF